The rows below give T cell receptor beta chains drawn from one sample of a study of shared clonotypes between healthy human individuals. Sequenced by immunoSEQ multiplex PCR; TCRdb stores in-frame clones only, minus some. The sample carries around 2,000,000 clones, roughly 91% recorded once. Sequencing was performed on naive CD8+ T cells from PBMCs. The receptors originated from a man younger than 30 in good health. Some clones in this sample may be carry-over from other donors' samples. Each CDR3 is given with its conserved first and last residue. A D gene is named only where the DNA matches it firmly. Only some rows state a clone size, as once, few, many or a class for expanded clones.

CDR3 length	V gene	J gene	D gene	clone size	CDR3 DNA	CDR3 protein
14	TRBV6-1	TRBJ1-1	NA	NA	TGTGCCAGCAGTGAATTTCCGGGGAGGACTGAAGCTTTCTTT	CASSEFPGRTEAFF
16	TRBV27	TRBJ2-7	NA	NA	TGTGCCAGCAGTCCCCTCGGTAGCGGGACAGATTACGAGCAGTACTTC	CASSPLGSGTDYEQYF
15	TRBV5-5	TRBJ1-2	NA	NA	TGTGCCAGCAACGGGGACGGCGAGGGAAACTATGGCTACACCTTC	CASNGDGEGNYGYTF
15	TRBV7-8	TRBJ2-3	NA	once	TGTGCCAGCAGCTTAACCGGGACGACCACAGATACGCAGTATTTT	CASSLTGTTTDTQYF
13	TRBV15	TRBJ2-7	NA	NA	TGTGCCACCAGCACTACTCGGGGCGACGAGCAGTACTTC	CATSTTRGDEQYF
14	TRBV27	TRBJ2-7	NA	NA	TGTGCCAGCAGCCCCGTGGGCATTTCCTACGAGCAGTACTTC	CASSPVGISYEQYF
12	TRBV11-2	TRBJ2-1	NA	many	TGTGCCAGCAGGGCTAGCGCCAATGAGCAGTTCTTC	CASRASANEQFF
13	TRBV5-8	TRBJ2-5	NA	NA	TGTGCCAGCCCCTGGGCAGGTAGAGAGACCCAGTACTTC	CASPWAGRETQYF
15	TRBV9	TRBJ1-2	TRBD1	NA	TGTGCCAGCAGCGTGGGGACAGGGGGCGCCTATGGCTACACCTTC	CASSVGTGGAYGYTF
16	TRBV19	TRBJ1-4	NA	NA	TGTGCCAGTAGCGGTCCGGGACCCACAACTAATGAAAAACTGTTTTTT	CASSGPGPTTNEKLFF
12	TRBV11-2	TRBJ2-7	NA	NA	TGTGCCAGCAGCAAGGACAGTTACGAGCAGTACTTC	CASSKDSYEQYF
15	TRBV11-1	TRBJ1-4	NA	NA	TGTGCCAGCAGCTTGCGGGGGACCGGAAATGAAAAACTGTTTTTT	CASSLRGTGNEKLFF
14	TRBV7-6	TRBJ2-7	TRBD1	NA	TGTGCCAGCAGCTTAAGGGACAGCGACTACGAGCAGTACTTC	CASSLRDSDYEQYF
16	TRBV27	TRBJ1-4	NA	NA	TGTGCCAGCCGTGCATCACACGGGACACCGGGAGAAAAACTGTTTTTT	CASRASHGTPGEKLFF
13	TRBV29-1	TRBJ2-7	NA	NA	TGCAGCGTTGAATTTGGTCTGCCCTACGAGCAGTACTTC	CSVEFGLPYEQYF
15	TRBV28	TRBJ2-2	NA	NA	TGTGCCAGCAGTACGGGACCGCCGAACACCGGGGAGCTGTTTTTT	CASSTGPPNTGELFF
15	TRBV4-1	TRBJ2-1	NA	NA	TGCGCCAGCAGCCAAGACGGGAAAAGTTACAATGAGCAGTTCTTC	CASSQDGKSYNEQFF
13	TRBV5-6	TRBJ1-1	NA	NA	TGTGCCAGCAGCTCCGACACCCGCGAGGCCGCTTTCTTT	CASSSDTREAAFF
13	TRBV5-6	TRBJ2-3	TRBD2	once	TGTGCCAGCAGCTGGGGACTAGCGGGAGCACAGTATTTT	CASSWGLAGAQYF
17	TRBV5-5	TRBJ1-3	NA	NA	TGTGCCAGCAGCGCATTACCGGTTCCGAGCTCTGGAAACACCATATATTTT	CASSALPVPSSGNTIYF
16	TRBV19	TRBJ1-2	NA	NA	TGTGCCAGTAGCCCCTTGGTCAGGGACCGATTCGGAGGCTACACCTTC	CASSPLVRDRFGGYTF
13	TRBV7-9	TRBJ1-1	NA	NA	TGTGCCACCTTCCCATTCGGGGACACTGAAGCTTTCTTT	CATFPFGDTEAFF